The TCR beta chain described here comes from a study of shared clonotypes between healthy human individuals. Study details: Used for every donor were three CD4 naive, three CD4 memory, two CD8 naive and one CD8 memory plate. Study outcomes and limitations: It was the few donors that limited the genetic and exposure-history diversity represented. Memory subsets had estimated richness that was generally smaller than that of naive subsets.

Germline CDR1 and CDR2: WSHSY and SAAADI. With V trimmed by 1 base and J by 2 bases, 6 bases remained unmatched. The CDR3 is 16 residues long. As to this clone: What it binds is unknown.

TCRdb's table, derived via immunoSEQ multiplex PCR, lists solely in-frame clones and lacks some. Of millions of clones detected, around 94% appear once; the ten largest clones hold 0.14%. The sequenced sample was naive CD4+ T cells sorted from blood. Subset meaning: CD45RA+ positively selected. The clonotype was recovered from a man between 18 and 29 years old in good health. V and J are TRBV10-2 and TRBJ2-3; TRBD2 matches 7 bases. DNA for the CDR3: TGCGCCAGCAGTGAGTGGACTAGGAAGGTCACAGATACGCAGTATTTT. Its protein is CASSEWTRKVTDTQYF.